This T cell receptor beta chain was recorded in a study of blood T cells in healthy people across ages (dated by TCRdb to the mid-2010s). Context from the whole study: In model experiments, template switching captured roughly one uniquely barcoded TCR beta cDNA molecule for every two T cells. Two additional independent replicas of 1 million unique cDNA reads from the same blood draw were analyzed for two donors (one aged 18 to 30 and one aged 80 or older). To avoid experimental bias, donors of different ages were spread randomly across the sequencing lanes. To track age-related changes in TCR beta repertoire diversity, the study relied on deep sequencing normalized with unique cDNA molecular identifiers. The donors were split into four age groups: young (average roughly 15 years), middle-aged (about 40), aged (approximately 60) and long-lived (roughly 80).

As for this clonotype: No cognate antigen has been identified for it. Per-base quality was not reported, and no clone a single base away is much larger than it.

Library creation used 5' RACE. For sequencing, an Illumina HiSeq 2500 was employed. The second PCR ran for roughly 7 to 12 cycles and used a J-beta primer mix along with a sample-barcoded 5' primer. A unique molecular identifier was introduced onto each TCR beta cDNA molecule by a template-switch 5' adaptor carrying 12 random nucleotides. Each sample yielded at least 2.5 million CDR3-containing paired-end reads. All of the RNA was converted into first-strand cDNA using the Mint cDNA synthesis kit, with a TRBC-specific oligonucleotide serving as the primer. All cDNA was treated with uracil-DNA glycosylase and then went through a first 18-cycle PCR with the universal primers M1SS and BC2_uni_R. On the study's bioinformatics: For normalization, 1 million high-quality reads were randomly selected from each sample, with every read carrying a distinct molecular identifier. Reads with shared molecular identifiers were discarded instead of being binned into consensus sequences. MiTCR, run with a Q25 quality threshold and the strictest error-elimination algorithm, handled CDR3 identification, clonotype clustering and error correction. A nonparametric unseen species model with Euler transformation was used to estimate a lower bound on total TCR beta diversity. TCRdb trimmed public reads at Q25 via fastp, called clones via MiXCR and kept in-frame beta chains. Entries that share a CDR3 protein sequence are merged under the most common genes and DNA. In this record, the V and J calls reflect TCRdb's handling and not the investigators' own analysis. In this sample the table shows around 750,000 distinct CDR3 sequences, about 55% of which occur a single time. The ten most abundant clones make up roughly 37% of the sample.

The paper's findings and limits, for the study overall: Compared with the aged group, the long-lived group had more naive CD4+ T cells, fewer expanded clones and increased TCR diversity, a pattern suggesting age selection. A strong correlation was found between observed TCR beta diversity and the percentage of naive T cells measured by flow cytometry. Conclusive comparison of naive and antigen-experienced compartments was prevented by the profiling of bulk unsorted PBMCs. As age increased, observed TCR beta diversity per million T cells dropped in a roughly linear way, and a significant reduction was already evident by age about 40. Estimates of total diversity based on one million sequenced T cells were regarded as lower bounds and as underestimates. Because donor CMV infection status was unknown, age-related changes in expanded clonotypes were potentially confounded.

Systemically healthy Caucasian individuals from Russia, 35 to 50 in total and aged roughly 6 to 95 years, were included as donors. Each donor gave 9.5 to 10 milliliters of peripheral blood, drawn into EDTA-treated Vacutainer tubes. Ficoll-Paque density-gradient centrifugation was used to isolate PBMCs, with at least 7 million obtained per sample. Total RNA, at least 6 micrograms per sample, was extracted from PBMCs with Trizol reagent. For every donor, an aliquot of PBMCs went through flow cytometry to measure the percentages of naive CD45RAhigh/CD27high T cells. The CDR3 spans 15 residues, from the cysteine through the phenylalanine. Only the CDR3 part of the read is kept: 45 bases, read in frame from the first base. For this chain, trimming is 1 base at the V end and 2 bases at the J end, and the number of junction bases without a gene match is 4. The CDR1 and CDR2 encoded by the germline V gene are ENHRY and SYGVKD.

The TCR was taken from an elderly man in good health. This chain joins TRBV10-3 to TRBJ2-7; 8 central nucleotides agree with TRBD1. The sequenced sample consisted of blood. The base sequence is TGTGCCATCAGTGAGTGGGGGACAGGAGCCTACGAGCAGTACTTC. Its protein reads: CAISEWGTGAYEQYF.